Listed below are T cell receptor beta chains from one sample, sequenced in a study of T cell responses to AZD1222 COVID-19 vaccine. The method was immunoSEQ multiplex PCR; TCRdb's version includes in-frame clones alone and lacks a portion of them. This table has roughly 120,000 clones, 92% appearing once. Here the sequenced sample was peripheral blood, taken 28 days after the second AZD1222 dose. These TCRs come from an adult who received the AZD1222 COVID-19 vaccine. Both conserved end residues are part of each CDR3. D genes are given only for firm matches. Part of the rows lack a size; the others show once, few, many or a class for expanded clones.

. TRBJ1-5 . TRBV7-6 CASSLSDNQPQHF TGTGCCAGCAGCTTGAGCGACAATCAGCCCCAGCATTTT
. TRBJ2-7 . TRBV12-3/TRBV12-4 CASSKTYEQYF TGTGCCAGCAGCAAGACATACGAGCAGTACTTC
. TRBJ1-1 . TRBV29-1 CSVASRQAYEAFF TGCAGCGTTGCCTCCCGACAGGCGTACGAAGCTTTCTTT
. TRBJ2-1 . TRBV7-9 CASSMEYNEQFF TGTGCCAGCAGCATGGAATACAATGAGCAGTTCTTC
. TRBJ2-1 . TRBV20-1 CSASSRGPSYNEQFF TGCAGTGCTAGTTCTCGCGGGCCCTCCTACAATGAGCAGTTCTTC
. TRBJ1-6 . TRBV27 CASSLIRGNSPLHF TGTGCCAGCAGCCTAATACGGGGAAATTCACCCCTCCACTTT
TRBD1 TRBJ2-2 . TRBV5-1 CASSPGTGETGELFF TGCGCCAGCAGCCCCGGGACAGGGGAAACCGGGGAGCTGTTTTTT
. TRBJ1-3 . TRBV6-5 CASNIVGNTIYF TGTGCCAGCAATATTGTTGGAAACACCATATATTTT
TRBD1 TRBJ2-5 . TRBV3-1/TRBV3-2 CASSRGAGTAQETQYF TGTGCCAGCAGCCGAGGCGCCGGGACAGCTCAAGAGACCCAGTACTTC
TRBD1 TRBJ1-4 . TRBV2 CASRTGADEKLFF TGTGCCAGCAGGACAGGGGCCGATGAAAAACTGTTTTTT
. TRBJ1-5 . TRBV6-4 CASSDSIQTYNQPQHF TGTGCCAGCAGTGACTCGATACAGACCTACAATCAGCCCCAGCATTTT
TRBD1 TRBJ1-4 . TRBV7-9 CASRETGEDEKLFF TGTGCCAGCAGGGAGACAGGGGAGGATGAAAAACTGTTTTTT
TRBD1 TRBJ1-2 . TRBV5-1 CASSMDDRVYGYTF TGCGCCAGCAGCATGGACGACAGGGTCTATGGCTACACCTTC
. TRBJ1-1 . TRBV5-1 CASSPSGRGSNTEAFF TGCGCCAGCAGCCCCTCGGGGCGGGGATCAAACACTGAAGCTTTCTTT
TRBD1 TRBJ1-5 once TRBV28 CASSPGQGQGNQPQHF TGTGCCAGCAGTCCCGGACAGGGTCAGGGCAATCAGCCCCAGCATTTT
. TRBJ1-1 . TRBV6-2/TRBV6-3 CASSTEWATEAFF TGTGCCAGCAGTACCGAGTGGGCCACTGAAGCTTTCTTT
TRBD1 TRBJ1-2 . TRBV3-1/TRBV3-2 CASSPLGLARDRESGYTF TGTGCCAGCAGCCCCTTGGGTCTCGCCCGCGACAGGGAGTCTGGCTACACCTTC
TRBD1 TRBJ1-2 . TRBV19 CASKTGGTVNYGYTF TGTGCCAGTAAGACAGGGGGAACGGTTAACTATGGCTACACCTTC
. TRBJ2-7 . TRBV5-1 CASSLNPQAYEQYF TGCGCCAGCAGCTTAAATCCTCAAGCCTACGAGCAGTACTTC
TRBD2 TRBJ2-3 . TRBV27 CASSFQASGGAARSRSDTDTQYF TGTGCCAGCAGTTTCCAAGCTAGCGGGGGGGCTGCCCGAAGTAGGTCGGACACAGATACGCAGTATTTT
. TRBJ2-1 . TRBV18 CASSLNVEADEQFF TGTGCCAGCTCGCTCAACGTCGAAGCGGATGAGCAGTTCTTC
. TRBJ2-5 . TRBV3-1/TRBV3-2 CASSLSSSPRETQYF TGTGCCAGCAGCCTCTCCTCCAGCCCGAGAGAGACCCAGTACTTC
. TRBJ2-7 . TRBV5-6 CASSHSDRFYEQYF TGTGCCAGCAGCCATAGCGACAGGTTCTACGAGCAGTACTTC
TRBD2 TRBJ2-1 . TRBV4-1 CASSPNSGSGYNEQFF TGCGCCAGCAGCCCTAATAGCGGGAGTGGGTACAATGAGCAGTTCTTC
TRBD1 TRBJ1-1 . TRBV7-9 CASSLGTGGILNTEAFF TGTGCCAGCAGCCTTGGGACAGGGGGCATTTTGAACACTGAAGCTTTCTTT
. TRBJ2-7 . TRBV19 CASTNTHYEQYF TGTGCCAGTACCAACACTCACTACGAGCAGTACTTC
. TRBJ2-1 . TRBV19 CASRRIWAGRGLNEQFF TGTGCCAGTAGACGTATCTGGGCGGGGAGGGGGCTCAATGAGCAGTTCTTC
. TRBJ2-1 . TRBV6-2/TRBV6-3 CASSYRDSRTNEQFF TGTGCCAGCAGTTACCGGGACTCACGCACCAATGAGCAGTTCTTC
TRBD1 TRBJ2-1 . TRBV7-2 CASSFGQGLTINNEQFF TGTGCCAGCAGCTTTGGACAGGGACTTACTATTAACAATGAGCAGTTCTTC
TRBD1 TRBJ1-5 . TRBV19 CASTDRGSNQPQHF TGTGCCAGTACCGACAGGGGTTCCAATCAGCCCCAGCATTTT
. TRBJ2-7 . TRBV10-1 CASEVPPREGVYEQYF TGCGCCAGCGAAGTCCCCCCTCGTGAGGGAGTCTACGAGCAGTACTTC
. TRBJ1-5 . TRBV28 CASKEGGAGGDHQPQHF TGTGCCAGCAAAGAGGGAGGGGCTGGTGGTGACCATCAGCCCCAGCATTTT
. TRBJ2-7 . TRBV27 CASSFSVLNSYEQYF TGTGCCAGCAGTTTTTCGGTACTCAATTCCTACGAGCAGTACTTC
TRBD2 TRBJ2-5 . TRBV19 CASRGLGETQYF TGTGCCAGTAGGGGACTAGGAGAGACCCAGTACTTC
. TRBJ1-5 . TRBV24-1 CATSPGSGQSHQPQHF TGTGCCACCAGTCCTGGATCAGGACAGTCGCATCAGCCCCAGCATTTT
TRBD2 TRBJ2-5 . TRBV4-2 CASSQDGIAGGPDSGAQYF TGTGCCAGCAGCCAAGATGGGATAGCGGGAGGGCCAGATTCGGGGGCCCAGTACTTC
. TRBJ2-5 . TRBV28 CASRTSLGETQYF TGTGCCAGCAGAACCTCCCTGGGTGAGACCCAGTACTTC
. TRBJ1-4 . TRBV6-6 CASRSVRLNEKLFF TGTGCCAGCAGGTCGGTGAGACTAAATGAAAAACTGTTTTTT
. TRBJ1-5 . TRBV18 CASSLGTNQPQHF TGTGCCAGCTCACTCGGGACCAATCAGCCCCAGCATTTT
. TRBJ1-4 . TRBV19 CASSGKVLLPEKLFF TGTGCCAGTAGTGGCAAAGTTCTCCTCCCGGAAAAACTGTTTTTT
. TRBJ1-5 . TRBV6-1 CASSESHTNQPQHF TGTGCCAGCAGTGAGTCTCACACGAATCAGCCCCAGCATTTT
. TRBJ2-2 . TRBV5-6 CASSLWDPGSGELFF TGTGCCAGCAGCTTGTGGGACCCAGGGAGCGGGGAGCTGTTTTTT
. TRBJ1-1 once TRBV19 CASSIDVVRAGGTEAFF TGTGCCAGTAGTATAGATGTCGTCAGGGCGGGAGGCACTGAAGCTTTCTTT
. TRBJ1-2 . TRBV14 CASSNDGAPLGYTF TGTGCCAGCAGCAACGACGGAGCGCCCCTTGGCTACACCTTC
TRBD1 TRBJ1-1 . TRBV5-4 CASSLVTGGITEAFF TGTGCCAGCAGCTTGGTGACAGGGGGGATCACTGAAGCTTTCTTT
. TRBJ2-7 . TRBV20-1 CSASGPLADYEQYF TGCAGTGCTAGTGGACCCTTAGCGGACTACGAGCAGTACTTC
. TRBJ1-2 . TRBV10-2 CASSGGINYGYTF TGCGCCAGCAGCGGCGGAATTAACTATGGCTACACCTTC